Below are 9 T cell receptor beta chains sequenced from a single sample in a study of T cell repertoires in cytomegalovirus infection. TCRdb reprocessed the reads via MiXCR and lists one record per CDR3 protein. The data show fewer than 1,000,000 distinct CDR3 sequences, roughly 30% seen once. What these receptors recognize is not known. The source material was cultured CD8+ T cells from PBMCs, sampled from culture after CMV antigen stimulation. All receptors derive from a human donor in good health (CMV status not recorded). Some clones in this sample may be carry-over from other donors' samples.

A few counts support this clonotype. The V gene is TRBV15, the J gene TRBJ2-3; a weak D match, TRBD1 (5 bases). Germline V gene sequence: CDR1 LNHNV, CDR2 YYDKDF (reference sequence). The length of the CDR3 is 15 residues. V lost 5 bases and J lost 0, with 12 bases in between. The DNA for the CDR3 is TGTGCCACCAGCGAACACAGGACCAGCACAGATACGCAGTATTTT. Translated: CATSEHRTSTDTQYF.

The chain combines TRBV27 with TRBJ2-2; D is uncertain. With 4 bases removed from V and 7 bases from J, the gap between germline ends came to 4 bases. CDR1 is MNHEY, CDR2 SMNVEV, per germline (reference sequence). This CDR3 contains 11 residues. The CDR3 loop is CASSSIGELFF. The DNA of the CDR3 is TGTGCCAGCAGTTCAATCGGGGAGCTGTTTTTT.

In this sample, this clonotype turned up a few times. For the CDR3, the DNA is TGTGCCATCAGTGAAGTCCCGGGGACTAGCGATTCCACAGATACGCAGTATTTT. This translates into CAISEVPGTSDSTDTQYF. The chain has TRBV10-3 and TRBJ2-3; 10 nucleotides line up with TRBD2. Germline loops: CDR1 ENHRY, CDR2 SYGVKD. J gave up 2 bases and V 3 bases, and 11 bases lay outside the gene matches. The CDR3 is 18 residues long.

This clonotype was seen at least ten times. V usage is TRBV12-3 or TRBV12-4 and J usage is TRBJ2-2; TRBD2 matches 8 bases. The CDR3 consists of 16 residues. V lost 2 bases and J lost 4; bases outside the gene matches: 6. As DNA, the CDR3 is TGTGCCAGCAGTTTACCAGCGGGGGAATTCACCGGGGAGCTGTTTTTT. This sequence encodes CASSLPAGEFTGELFF.

The chain uses TRBV4-3 and TRBJ2-3; D perhaps matches TRBD1 (6 bases). V shed 1 base and J shed 0 bases, with 11 bases lying between them. Germline CDR1 is LGHNA and CDR2 is YSLEER. This CDR3 has 16 residues. The CDR3 loop is CASSQGTETSTDTQYF. The CDR3, as DNA: TGCGCCAGCAGCCAAGGGACAGAGACTAGCACAGATACGCAGTATTTT.

This clonotype was seen more than once but under ten times. The chain is built from TRBV18 and TRBJ2-3; a possible D gene is TRBD2 (6 bases). CDR1 KGHSH and CDR2 LQKENI come from the germline V gene. Trimming pared 9 bases from V and 6 bases from J, leaving 22 bases between. The CDR3 totals 15 residues. CDR3 amino acids: CASTTGLPPTDTQYF. The CDR3 region has the DNA TGTGCCAGTACAACGGGACTCCCCCCCACGGATACGCAGTATTTT.

The rearrangement uses TRBV4-2 and TRBJ2-7; 7 bases align to TRBD1. The germline V gene encodes CDR1 LGHNA and CDR2 YNFKEQ. This CDR3 has 15 residues. The ends lost 4 bases at V and 3 bases at J; junction bases unmatched: 9. The CDR3 DNA is TGTGCCAGCAGCCCTACCGGGACAGTCCACTACGAGCAGTACTTC. Residues: CASSPTGTVHYEQYF.

This clonotype has only a few counts. V is TRBV7-9 and J is TRBJ1-1; 7 bases agree with TRBD1. There are 12 residues in the CDR3. CDR1 and CDR2 (germline): SEHNR, FQNEAQ (reference sequence). The ends lost 4 bases at V and 8 bases at J; junction bases unmatched: 4. CDR3: CASSSDREEAFF. The CDR3 coding sequence is TGTGCCAGCAGCTCCGACAGGGAAGAAGCTTTCTTT.

In regard to this clonotype: At one boundary the junction diverges from the germline segment, which might be a read error. This sequence joins TRBV27 and TRBJ1-2, with D perhaps matching TRBD1 (5 bases). Germline V lookup: CDR1 MNHEY, CDR2 SMNVEV (reference sequence). The CDR3 is 15 residues long. CDR3 protein: CASSTTGPTVYGCTF. The CDR3 DNA is TGTGCCAGCAGTACAACGGGACCGACCGTCTATGGCTGCACCTTC.